The 27 T cell receptor beta chains listed next were all sequenced from one sample in a study of memory CD4+ T cells and cytomegalovirus serostatus. Single viable CD3+CD4+CD8-CD45RO+ cells were sorted as the memory CD4+ T cells. Assay used: immunoSEQ multiplex PCR; TCRdb lists only in-frame clones, some missing. The sample consists of 55,000 or so clones, around four fifths of them appearing once. Sequencing input: memory CD4+ T cells from blood. These receptors were collected from an adult in good health and CMV-seropositive.

The chain joins TRBV19 to TRBJ1-1, with D perhaps matching TRBD1 (6 bases). Germline lookup yields CDR1 LNHDA and CDR2 SQIVND (reference sequence). The CDR3 is made up of 15 amino acids. Trimming took off 5 bases at V and 0 bases at J, with 13 bases between the two ends. CDR3 residues: CASSPRQEVNTEAFF. The CDR3 DNA reads as TGTGCCAGTAGTCCGCGACAGGAGGTGAACACTGAAGCTTTCTTT.

The chain couples TRBV19 to TRBJ2-7, with 7 positions matching TRBD1. Germline values: CDR1 LNHDA, CDR2 SQIVND (reference sequence). V was pared by 4 bases and J by 0 bases, with 3 bases of the junction left unmatched. The CDR3 loop spans 14 amino acids. CDR3 amino acids: CASSTRQGSYEQYF. The CDR3 DNA reads TGTGCCAGTAGTACGCGACAGGGCTCCTACGAGCAGTACTTC.

The chain employs TRBV4-1 and TRBJ2-7; no definite D call. Looked up from germline, CDR1 is MGHRA and CDR2 is YSYEKL. This CDR3 is built from 15 residues. The V gene lost 0 bases and the J gene lost 3 bases, with 12 bases spanning the gap. The CDR3 sequence: CASSQEVFADYEQYF. In DNA, the CDR3 is TGCGCCAGCAGCCAAGAAGTTTTTGCGGACTACGAGCAGTACTTC.

V usage is TRBV2 and J usage is TRBJ2-1, with 11 bases that match TRBD2. The CDR3 covers 14 residues. Per germline, CDR1 SNHLY and CDR2 FYNNEI. Trimming took 10 bases from V and 8 from J; bases not matched to a gene: 10. CDR3 nucleotide sequence: TGTGCCACCCAACTAGCGGGGGCATTCTATGAGCAGTTCTTC. It yields the protein CATQLAGAFYEQFF.

This chain joins TRBV9 and TRBJ2-7, with 10 bases that match TRBD2. The CDR3 totals 15 residues. J was trimmed by 3 bases and V by 0 bases; bases with no gene match: 3. The germline gives CDR1 SGDLS, CDR2 YYNGEE. CDR3 region: CASSVGASGSYEQYF. CDR3 in DNA: TGTGCCAGCAGCGTAGGGGCTAGCGGGAGCTACGAGCAGTACTTC.

The chain joins TRBV4-3 to TRBJ1-4; 7 bases are shared with TRBD1. Germline CDR1 reads LGHNA; CDR2 reads YSLEER. The CDR3 is 15 residues long. The junction had 6 bases not matched to a gene; V was cut back by 2 bases and J by 6 bases. This CDR3 reads CASSQSRQGDEKLFF. The CDR3 DNA reads TGCGCCAGCAGCCAATCCCGACAGGGAGATGAAAAACTGTTTTTT.

This clone occurred a few times. The CDR3 nucleotides read TGTGCCAGCAGCCCCCTCCTCGGGGACGAGCAGTACTTC. Translated: CASSPLLGDEQYF. The chain joins TRBV4-2 to TRBJ2-7, with D maybe TRBD2 (5 bases). V lost 4 bases and J 5 bases, leaving 12 bases between the germline ends. CDR3 length: 13 residues. Germline V lookup: CDR1 LGHNA, CDR2 YNFKEQ.

This chain links TRBV11-3 with TRBJ2-3; either TRBD1 or TRBD2 may fit D (5 bases each). V was clipped by 4 bases and J by 0 bases, with 14 bases between them. CDR3 length: 16 residues. Germline CDR1 is SGHNT and CDR2 is YENEEA. In nucleotides, the CDR3 is TGTGCCAGCAGCTCGGGGCTGGTTGGTAGCACAGATACGCAGTATTTT. Translated, it gives CASSSGLVGSTDTQYF.

The chain joins TRBV28 to TRBJ1-4, with D hard to call. The CDR3 extends over 14 amino acids. Germline V CDR1 and CDR2: MDHEN, SYDVKM. Trimming removed 3 bases at V and 8 bases at J, with 13 bases between. CDR3 coding DNA: TGTGCCAGCAGTTTGACGGGCCGATTAGAAAAACTGTTTTTT. Its protein is CASSLTGRLEKLFF.

The rearrangement links TRBV5-8 to TRBJ2-1, with D unresolved. The CDR3 consists of 16 residues. Germline V gives CDR1 SGHTS, CDR2 YDEGEE. The V end lost 2 bases, the J end lost 9 bases, and 21 bases lay between the germline ends. This chain's CDR3 is CASSFFLGSRDVEQFF. Written as DNA, the CDR3 is TGTGCCAGCAGCTTTTTCCTGGGCAGCCGCGATGTTGAGCAGTTCTTC.

The rearrangement links TRBV18 to TRBJ2-7, with D maybe TRBD2 (5 bases). V was shortened by 4 bases and J by 3 bases, with 16 bases between the two germline ends. The germline V gene encodes CDR1 KGHSH and CDR2 LQKENI. The CDR3 consists of 15 residues. The CDR3 sequence: CASSRRQPGSYEQYF. The CDR3, as DNA: TGTGCCAGCTCACGCCGTCAACCGGGGAGCTACGAGCAGTACTTC.

This chain joins TRBV7-3 and TRBJ2-1; no firm D call. Germline loops: CDR1 SGHTA, CDR2 FQGTGA. This CDR3 contains 14 residues. With 1 base removed from V and 8 bases from J, the gap between germline ends came to 12 bases. In DNA form, the CDR3 reads TGTGCCAGCAGCTTAAGGGTTACTCAGGATGAGCAGTTCTTC. It translates to CASSLRVTQDEQFF.

CDR3 region: CATHGPSYEQYF. DNA of the CDR3: TGTGCCACCCACGGACCTTCCTACGAGCAGTACTTC. The chain employs TRBV6-1 and TRBJ2-7; D is undetermined. CDR1 and CDR2 from the germline V gene are MNHNS and SASEGT. This CDR3 comprises 12 residues. V was cut by 10 bases and J by 1 base, with 11 bases left in between.

A few counts support this clone. This chain joins TRBV7-9 and TRBJ2-3; D not resolved. Trimming removed 5 bases from V and 7 bases from J, with 10 bases in between. This CDR3 has 12 amino acids. From germline, CDR1 is SEHNR and CDR2 FQNEAQ (reference sequence). CDR3 sequence reads: CASSVLFHTQYF. In nucleotides, the CDR3 is TGTGCCAGCAGCGTATTGTTTCATACGCAGTATTTT.

This clone was seen once. The V and J genes are TRBV7-2 and TRBJ1-5, with D possibly being TRBD1 (5 bases). This CDR3 comprises 16 residues. The V and J ends lost 1 base and 0 bases respectively, with 10 bases between them. Germline-derived CDR1 and CDR2 are SGHTA and FQGNSA. The CDR3 sequence is CASSLGFRASNQPQHF. In DNA, the CDR3 is TGTGCCAGCAGCTTAGGGTTCAGGGCTAGCAATCAGCCCCAGCATTTT. The whole variable domain, filled in from reference TRBV7-2 and TRBJ1-5, reads GAGVSQSPSNKVTEKGKDVELRCDPISGHTALYWYRQSLGQGLEFLIYFQGNSAPDKSGLPSDRFSAERTGGSVSTLTIQRTQQEDSAVYLCASSLGFRASNQPQHFGDGTRLSIL.

The CDR3 here is CASSLGPNNEQFF. For the CDR3, the DNA is TGTGCCAGCAGCTTAGGACCAAACAATGAGCAGTTCTTC. The rearrangement uses TRBV11-3 and TRBJ2-1; D not certain. The CDR3 is made up of 13 amino acids. The germline V and J ends were trimmed by 1 base and 5 bases, with 6 bases remaining between them. Per the germline V gene, CDR1 is SGHNT and CDR2 is YENEEA.

The chain uses TRBV5-1 and TRBJ2-1; D is tentatively TRBD1 or TRBD2 (5 bases each). Trimming stripped 1 base from V and 2 bases from J, with 16 bases between. There are 17 residues in the CDR3. CDR1 and CDR2 (germline): SGHRS, YFSETQ. CDR3 residues: CASSLSPGTGTYNEQFF. DNA of the CDR3: TGCGCCAGCAGCTTGAGCCCCGGGACGGGGACCTACAATGAGCAGTTCTTC.

The genes are TRBV28 and TRBJ1-2; D not certain. Germline V CDR1 and CDR2: MDHEN, SYDVKM. The V end lost 6 bases, the J end lost 3 bases, and 5 bases lay between the germline ends. The CDR3 extends over 11 amino acids. DNA for the CDR3: TGTGCCAGCAGCACGGACTATGGCTACACCTTC. The encoded protein is CASSTDYGYTF.

This clone was seen a few times. V usage is TRBV5-1 and J usage is TRBJ1-2; 11 nucleotides align to TRBD1. V shed 5 bases, J shed 7 bases, and the junction held 7 bases outside the gene matches. Germline V lookup: CDR1 SGHRS, CDR2 YFSETQ. CDR3 size: 14 residues. The CDR3, as DNA: TGCGCCAGCAGGCGGACAGGGGGCTCTTCTGGCTACACCTTC. This codes for CASRRTGGSSGYTF.

The rearrangement links TRBV5-1 to TRBJ1-5, with 7 bases matching TRBD1. Germline values: CDR1 SGHRS, CDR2 YFSETQ. The CDR3 contains 16 residues. J was trimmed by 7 bases and V by 0 bases; bases with no gene match: 10. CDR3 region: CASSLGSGGSNQPQHF. In nucleotides, the CDR3 is TGCGCCAGCAGCTTGGGATCAGGGGGATCAAACCAGCCCCAGCATTTT.

This chain uses TRBV5-4 with TRBJ2-7; 9 bases match TRBD1. In germline, CDR1 is SGHNT, CDR2 YYREEE (reference sequence). Trimming took 4 bases from V and 2 from J; bases not matched to a gene: 4. The CDR3 covers 14 residues. The CDR3 loop reads CASSRGTGTYEQYF. The CDR3 nucleotides read TGTGCCAGCAGCCGGGGGACAGGGACCTACGAGCAGTACTTC.

V is TRBV27 and J is TRBJ1-2; TRBD1 aligns across 8 bases. Germline lookup yields CDR1 MNHEY and CDR2 SMNVEV (reference sequence). The CDR3 consists of 15 residues. V was pared by 2 bases and J by 4 bases, with 6 bases of the junction left unmatched. CDR3 DNA sequence: TGTGCCAGCAGTTTACAGGGGGCAGGATTCTATGGCTACACCTTC. The encoded protein is CASSLQGAGFYGYTF.

This sequence joins TRBV5-1 and TRBJ1-5, with D hard to call. Trimming took 4 bases from V and 5 from J, leaving 10 bases between them. The CDR3 has 13 amino acids. Germline CDR1 and CDR2: SGHRS and YFSETQ. The CDR3 region has the DNA TGCGCCAGCAGCCCGGACGGTTATCAGCCCCAGCATTTT. Its translation is CASSPDGYQPQHF.

This clone was seen more than once but under ten times. The CDR3 region has the DNA TGTGCCAGCACCCTCGGATGGGGATCCGGAAACACCATATATTTT. Its translation is CASTLGWGSGNTIYF. This rearrangement joins TRBV25-1 to TRBJ1-3; D is ambiguous. The CDR3 is made up of 15 amino acids. The germline gives CDR1 MGHDK, CDR2 SYGVNS. The V end was cut by 7 bases, the J end by 4 bases, with 17 bases between.

This clone was seen a handful of times. The chain joins TRBV25-1 to TRBJ2-1, with 9 bases matching TRBD2. The trim removed 3 bases at V and 6 bases at J, leaving 9 bases unmatched. Germline CDR1 reads MGHDK; CDR2 reads SYGVNS. The CDR3 loop spans 16 amino acids. CDR3: CASSDSGLAGLNEQFF. CDR3 DNA sequence: TGTGCCAGCAGTGACTCGGGGCTAGCGGGACTCAATGAGCAGTTCTTC.

The chain combines TRBV27 with TRBJ2-7; 11 bases are a match to TRBD2. Unmatched junction bases numbered 10, after V lost 8 bases and J lost 10 bases. CDR1 MNHEY and CDR2 SMNVEV come from the germline V gene (reference sequence). This CDR3 is 13 amino acids long. The CDR3 loop is CASSTSGSFGQYF. The CDR3 DNA reads as TGTGCCAGCTCCACTAGCGGGAGTTTTGGTCAGTACTTC.

This clone was seen a few times. This sequence joins TRBV27 and TRBJ2-1; D remains unclear. The CDR3 is made up of 15 amino acids. CDR1 and CDR2 (germline): MNHEY, SMNVEV (reference sequence). The V and J ends lost 5 bases and 9 bases respectively, with 20 bases between them. CDR3 nucleotide sequence: TGTGCCAGCAGTCCCCGTATACCCTGGGTTGGTGAGCAGTTCTTC. Protein product: CASSPRIPWVGEQFF.